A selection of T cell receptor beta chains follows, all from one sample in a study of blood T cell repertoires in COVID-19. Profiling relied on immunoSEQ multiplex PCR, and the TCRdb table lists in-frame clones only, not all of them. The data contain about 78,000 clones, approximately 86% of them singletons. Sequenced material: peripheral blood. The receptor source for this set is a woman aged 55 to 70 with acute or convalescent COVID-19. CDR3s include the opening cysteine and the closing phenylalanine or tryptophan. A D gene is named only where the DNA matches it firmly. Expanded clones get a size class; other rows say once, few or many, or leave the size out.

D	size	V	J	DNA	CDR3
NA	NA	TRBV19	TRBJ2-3	TGTGCCAGTAGTGCAACAGGGTCAGATACGCAGTATTTT	CASSATGSDTQYF
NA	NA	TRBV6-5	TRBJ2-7	TGTGCCAGCAGTTACTATGGGGGGGGGCCCTACGAGCAGTACTTC	CASSYYGGGPYEQYF
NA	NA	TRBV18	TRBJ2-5	TGTGCCAGCTCACCCCCCTCTGAAGGGGCCCAGTACTTC	CASSPPSEGAQYF
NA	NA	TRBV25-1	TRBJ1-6	TGTGCCAGCAGTGTCGACGGCGACTTGAGTAATTCACCCCTCCACTTT	CASSVDGDLSNSPLHF
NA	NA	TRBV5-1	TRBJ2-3	TGCGCCAGCAGCTTGGTTGAGGAAAACACAGATACGCAGTATTTT	CASSLVEENTDTQYF
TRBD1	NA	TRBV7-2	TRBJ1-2	TGTGCCAGCAGCACATACAGGGGATTCTATGGCTACACCTTC	CASSTYRGFYGYTF
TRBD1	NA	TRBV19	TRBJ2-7	TGTGCCAGTAGCCATCGGGACAGGGGTTACGAGCAGTACTTC	CASSHRDRGYEQYF
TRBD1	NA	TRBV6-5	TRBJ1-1	TGTGCCAGCAGTCCCTTGACAGGGAGGACTGAAGCTTTCTTT	CASSPLTGRTEAFF
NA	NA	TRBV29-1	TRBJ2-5	TGCAGCGTTTCTGGGGCAGGGCAAGAGACCCAGTACTTC	CSVSGAGQETQYF
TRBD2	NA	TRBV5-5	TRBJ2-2	TGTGCCAGCAGCCCGACTAGCGGGGTAGCCAACACCGGGGAGCTGTTTTTT	CASSPTSGVANTGELFF
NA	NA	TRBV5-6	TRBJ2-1	TGTGCCACCCTCGGCCCTCCGAGGTACAATGAGCAGTTCTTC	CATLGPPRYNEQFF
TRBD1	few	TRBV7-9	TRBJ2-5	TGTGCCAGCAGCACCGGACAGGCGATCCAAGAGACCCAGTACTTC	CASSTGQAIQETQYF
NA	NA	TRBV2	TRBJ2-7	TGTGCCAGCACCGAGGGTCTACCCGAGCAGTACTTC	CASTEGLPEQYF
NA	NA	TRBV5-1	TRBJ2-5	TGCGCCAGCAGCTTGGCCGCGTCCGCGGCGGAGACCCAGTACTTC	CASSLAASAAETQYF
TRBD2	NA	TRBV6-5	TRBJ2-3	TGTGCCAGCAGTTATCTAGCGGGACCCACAGATACGCAGTATTTT	CASSYLAGPTDTQYF
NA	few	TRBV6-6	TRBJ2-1	TGTGCCAGCAGCTCCGGGAGCAACTACAATGAGCAGTTCTTC	CASSSGSNYNEQFF
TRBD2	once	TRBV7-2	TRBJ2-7	TGTGCCAGCAGCTTTATCGGGACTAGCGACTACGAGCAGTACTTC	CASSFIGTSDYEQYF
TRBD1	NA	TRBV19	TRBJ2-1	TGTGCCAGTAGTACCCAGGACAGGGGCTCCTACAATGAGCAGTTCTTC	CASSTQDRGSYNEQFF
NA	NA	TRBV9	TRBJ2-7	TGTGCCAGCAGCGCGAGAGATCGCGGGCCCTACGAGCAGTACTTC	CASSARDRGPYEQYF
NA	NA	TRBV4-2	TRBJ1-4	TGTGCCAGCAGCCAAGGTGGGGGCTCAAATGAAAAACTGTTTTTT	CASSQGGGSNEKLFF
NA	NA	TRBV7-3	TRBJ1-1	TGTGCCAGCAGCGAACAGGGTAGGGACACTGAAGCTTTCTTT	CASSEQGRDTEAFF
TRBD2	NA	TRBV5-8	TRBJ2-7	TGTGCCAGCAGCGCCCCGGGGGGGGTCTTCTACGAGCAGTACTTC	CASSAPGGVFYEQYF
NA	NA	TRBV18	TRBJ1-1	TGTGCCAGCTCACCACAGGGGCAGAACACTGAAGCTTTCTTT	CASSPQGQNTEAFF
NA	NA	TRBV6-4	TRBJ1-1	TGTGCCAGCAGTGTGGCCAGGCACACTGAAGCTTTCTTT	CASSVARHTEAFF
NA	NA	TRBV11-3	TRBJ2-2	TGTGCCAGCAGCCGATCCGGGAGCCTTGACACCGGGGAGCTGTTTTTT	CASSRSGSLDTGELFF
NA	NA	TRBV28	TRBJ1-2	TGTGCCAGCAGTTTAAGCCAGGACTATGGCTACACCTTC	CASSLSQDYGYTF
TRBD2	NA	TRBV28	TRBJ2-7	TGTGCCAGCAAGCGGGAGGGCCCGGCCTACGAGCAGTACTTC	CASKREGPAYEQYF
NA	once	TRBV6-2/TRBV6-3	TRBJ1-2	TGTGCCAGCAGTTACTCGAGTAATCGGGGTAGCTACACCTTC	CASSYSSNRGSYTF
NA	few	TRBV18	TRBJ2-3	TGTGCCAGCTCACCACCGGGCCTAGATACGCAGTATTTT	CASSPPGLDTQYF
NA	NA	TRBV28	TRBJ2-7	TGTGCCAGCAGAACCATACAGGGTGGCGAGCAGTACTTC	CASRTIQGGEQYF
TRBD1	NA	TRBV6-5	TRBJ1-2	TGTGCCACCTTAAAAAGGGACAGGGGCTATGGCTACACCTTC	CATLKRDRGYGYTF
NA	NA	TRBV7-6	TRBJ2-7	TGTGCCAGCAGCTTGCAGGGATGGGCCTACGAGCAGTACTTC	CASSLQGWAYEQYF
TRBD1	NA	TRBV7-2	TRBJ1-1	TGTGCCAGCAGTCCAGGGACAGGGCAAGTGAACACTGAAGCTTTCTTT	CASSPGTGQVNTEAFF
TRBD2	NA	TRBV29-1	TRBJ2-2	TGCAGCGTTGGAAGTCCGGGGGGCACCGGGGAGCTGTTTTTT	CSVGSPGGTGELFF
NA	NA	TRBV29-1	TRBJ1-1	TGCAGTGCCGGGGGGGCAAACACTGAAGCTTTCTTT	CSAGGANTEAFF
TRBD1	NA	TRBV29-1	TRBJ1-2	TGCAGCGTTTACACCGGGACAGGGTACGGCTACACCTTC	CSVYTGTGYGYTF
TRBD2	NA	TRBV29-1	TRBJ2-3	TGCAGCGTCGTCAGCCGAGCGGGGGGCCGGGGGCAGTATTTT	CSVVSRAGGRGQYF
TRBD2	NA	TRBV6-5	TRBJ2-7	TGTGCCAGCAGGCCGACAGCGGGGGGGTACGAGCAGTACTTC	CASRPTAGGYEQYF
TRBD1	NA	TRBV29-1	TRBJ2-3	TGCAGCGTTACCGACGGACAGGGAACAGATACGCAGTATTTT	CSVTDGQGTDTQYF
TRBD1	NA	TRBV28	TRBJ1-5	TGTGCCAGCCGACCAGGGGGCCGGGGAGATCAGCCCCAGCATTTT	CASRPGGRGDQPQHF
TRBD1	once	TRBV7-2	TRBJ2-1	TGTGCCAGCAGTCCTTTGGGGCAGGGGGCGCTAAATGAGCAGTTCTTC	CASSPLGQGALNEQFF
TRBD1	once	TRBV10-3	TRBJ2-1	TGTGCCACCCGGACAGGGGGTAACAATGAGCAGTTCTTC	CATRTGGNNEQFF
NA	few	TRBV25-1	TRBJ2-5	TGTGCCAGCAGTGAAAGAGGGGGCCAAGAGACCCAGTACTTC	CASSERGGQETQYF
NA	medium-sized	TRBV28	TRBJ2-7	TGTGCCAGCAGCCGACGGACAGACTCCTACGAGCAGTACTTC	CASSRRTDSYEQYF
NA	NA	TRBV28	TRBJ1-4	TGTGCCAGCAGTTTAGGAGGGGAGGAGGAAAAACTGTTTTTT	CASSLGGEEEKLFF
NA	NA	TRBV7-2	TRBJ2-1	TGTGCCAGCAGCTTGTCAGGGGGCGGGGGCTCCTACAATGAGCAGTTCTTC	CASSLSGGGGSYNEQFF
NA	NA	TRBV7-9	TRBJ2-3	TGTGCCAGCAGCTGGGACATTTTAGGCACAGATACGCAGTATTTT	CASSWDILGTDTQYF
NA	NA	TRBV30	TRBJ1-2	TGTGCCTGGAGTGTACCCGGCAGGCGAATCTATGGCTACACCTTC	CAWSVPGRRIYGYTF
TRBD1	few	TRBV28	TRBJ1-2	TGTGCCAGCAGATATGGAGGACAGGGTAGCTATGGCTACACCTTC	CASRYGGQGSYGYTF
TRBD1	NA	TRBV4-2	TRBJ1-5	TGTGCCAGCAGCCAAGGCAGTGAGACAGGGAGCAATCAGCCCCAGCATTTT	CASSQGSETGSNQPQHF
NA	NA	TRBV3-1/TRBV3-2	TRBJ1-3	TGTGCCAGCAGCCAAGAGTACAGAACTGGAAACACCATATATTTT	CASSQEYRTGNTIYF
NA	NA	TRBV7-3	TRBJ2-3	TGTGCCAGCAGCTCCAGACTAGCAGATACGCAGTATTTT	CASSSRLADTQYF